This TCR beta chain was identified during a study of molecular identifiers for immune sequencing clone quantification. This clonotype was seen many times. Germline trimming cut 5 bases from V and 1 base from J; bases unmatched to any gene: 5. Germline V gene data show CDR1 as LNHDA and CDR2 as SQIVND (reference sequence). The CDR3 has 15 amino acids. TCRdb used MiXCR to reprocess the PCR reads, holding one entry per CDR3 protein. The data show just over 95,000 distinct CDR3 sequences, more than 20% seen once. V and J are TRBV19 and TRBJ2-3; 8 positions match TRBD1. Material for sequencing was naive CD8+ T cells from blood, with Jurkat cell RNA spiked in. The subset: FACS-sorted CD8+CD4-CCR7+CD45RA+ naive T cells. The clonotype comes from a human donor in good health. Some libraries in this study had Jurkat cell RNA spiked in. The CDR3 is CASSPATGGTDTQYF. The DNA for the CDR3 is TGTGCCAGTAGTCCCGCGACAGGGGGCACAGATACGCAGTATTTT.